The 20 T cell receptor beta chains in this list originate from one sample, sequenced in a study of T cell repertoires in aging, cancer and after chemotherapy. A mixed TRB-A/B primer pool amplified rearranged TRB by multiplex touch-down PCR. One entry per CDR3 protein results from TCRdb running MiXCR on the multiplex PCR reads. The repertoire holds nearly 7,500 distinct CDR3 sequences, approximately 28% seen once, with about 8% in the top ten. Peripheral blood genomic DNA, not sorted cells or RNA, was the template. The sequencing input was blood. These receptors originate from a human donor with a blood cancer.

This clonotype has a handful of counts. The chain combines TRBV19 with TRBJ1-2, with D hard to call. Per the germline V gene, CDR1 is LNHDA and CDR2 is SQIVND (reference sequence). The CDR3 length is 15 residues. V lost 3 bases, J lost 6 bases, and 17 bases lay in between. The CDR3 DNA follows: TGTGCCAGTAGTATCCCCCAGCGTGCAGGCCATGGCTACACCTTC. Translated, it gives CASSIPQRAGHGYTF.

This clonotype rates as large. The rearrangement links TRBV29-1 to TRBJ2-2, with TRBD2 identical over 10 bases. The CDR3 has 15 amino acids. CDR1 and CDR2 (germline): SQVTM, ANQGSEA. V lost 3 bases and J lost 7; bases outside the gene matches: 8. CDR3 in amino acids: CSVEILAGSIGELFF. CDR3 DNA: TGCAGCGTTGAGATACTAGCGGGGTCAATCGGGGAGCTGTTTTTT.

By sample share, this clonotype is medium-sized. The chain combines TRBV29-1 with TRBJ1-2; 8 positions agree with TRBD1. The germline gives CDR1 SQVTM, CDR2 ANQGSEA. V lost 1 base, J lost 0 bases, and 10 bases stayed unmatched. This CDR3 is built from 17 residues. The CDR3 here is CSVEARTGTLTNYGYTF. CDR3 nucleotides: TGCAGCGTTGAAGCCCGGACAGGGACCTTGACTAACTATGGCTACACCTTC. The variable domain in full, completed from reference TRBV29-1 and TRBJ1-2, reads SAVISQKPSRDICQRGTSLTIQCQVDSQVTMMFWYRQQPGQSLTLIATANQGSEATYESGFVIDKFPISRPNLTFSTLTVSNMSPEDSSIYLCSVEARTGTLTNYGYTFGSGTRLTVV.

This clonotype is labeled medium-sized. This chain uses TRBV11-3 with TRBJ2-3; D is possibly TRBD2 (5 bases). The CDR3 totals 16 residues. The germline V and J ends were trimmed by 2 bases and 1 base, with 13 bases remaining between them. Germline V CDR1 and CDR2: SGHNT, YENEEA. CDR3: CASSLPRAGGTDTQYF. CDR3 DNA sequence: TGTGCCAGCAGCTTACCAAGGGCCGGGGGCACAGATACGCAGTATTTT.

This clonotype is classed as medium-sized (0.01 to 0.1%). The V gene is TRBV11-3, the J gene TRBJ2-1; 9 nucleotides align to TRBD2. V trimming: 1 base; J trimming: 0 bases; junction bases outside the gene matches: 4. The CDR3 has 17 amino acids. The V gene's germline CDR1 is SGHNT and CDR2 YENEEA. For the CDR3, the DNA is TGTGCCAGCAGCTTAGGCGGGGGGGCCAGCTCCTACAATGAGCAGTTCTTC. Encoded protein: CASSLGGGASSYNEQFF.

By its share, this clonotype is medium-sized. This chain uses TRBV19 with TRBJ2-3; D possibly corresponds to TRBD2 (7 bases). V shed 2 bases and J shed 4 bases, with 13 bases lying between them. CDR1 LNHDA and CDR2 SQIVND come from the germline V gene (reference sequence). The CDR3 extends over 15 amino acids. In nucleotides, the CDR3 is TGTGCCAGTAGTATACAGGCGGGGGCGGCAGATACGCAGTATTTT. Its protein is CASSIQAGAADTQYF.

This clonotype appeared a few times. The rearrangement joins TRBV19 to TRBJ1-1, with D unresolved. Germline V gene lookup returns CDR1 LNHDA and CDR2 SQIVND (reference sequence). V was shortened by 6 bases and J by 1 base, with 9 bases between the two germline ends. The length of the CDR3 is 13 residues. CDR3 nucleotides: TGTGCCAGTAGGTCAGGAGGGAACACTGAAGCTTTCTTT. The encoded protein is CASRSGGNTEAFF.

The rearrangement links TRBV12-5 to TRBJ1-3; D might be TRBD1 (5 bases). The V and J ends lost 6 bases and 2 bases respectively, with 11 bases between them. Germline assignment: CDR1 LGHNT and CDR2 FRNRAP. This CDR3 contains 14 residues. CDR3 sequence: CASGSQGAGNTIYF. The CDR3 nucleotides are TGTGCTAGTGGCTCCCAAGGGGCTGGAAACACCATATATTTT. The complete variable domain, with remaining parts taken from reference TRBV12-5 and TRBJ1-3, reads DARVTQTPRHKVTEMGQEVTMRCQPILGHNTVFWYRQTMMQGLELLAYFRNRAPLDDSGMPKDRFSAEMPDATLATLKIQPSEPRDSAVYFCASGSQGAGNTIYFGEGSWLTVV.

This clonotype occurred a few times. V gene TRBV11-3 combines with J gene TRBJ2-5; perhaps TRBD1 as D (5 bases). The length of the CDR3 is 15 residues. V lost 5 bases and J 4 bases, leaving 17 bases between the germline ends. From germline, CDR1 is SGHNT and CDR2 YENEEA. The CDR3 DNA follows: TGTGCCAGCAGCATTCTAGGGTATGACAGAGAGACCCAGTACTTC. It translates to CASSILGYDRETQYF.

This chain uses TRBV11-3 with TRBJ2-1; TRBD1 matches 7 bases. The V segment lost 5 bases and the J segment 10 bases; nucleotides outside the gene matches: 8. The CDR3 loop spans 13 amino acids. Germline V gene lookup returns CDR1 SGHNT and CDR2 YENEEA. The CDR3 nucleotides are TGTGCCAGCAGCGGAACAGGGGTCCGGGAGCAGTTCTTC. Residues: CASSGTGVREQFF. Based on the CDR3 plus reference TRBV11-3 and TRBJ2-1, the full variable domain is EAGVVQSPRYKIIEKKQPVAFWCNPISGHNTLYWYLQNLGQGPELLIRYENEEAVDDSQLPKDRFSAERLKGVDSTLKIQPAELGDSAVYLCASSGTGVREQFFGPGTRLTVL.

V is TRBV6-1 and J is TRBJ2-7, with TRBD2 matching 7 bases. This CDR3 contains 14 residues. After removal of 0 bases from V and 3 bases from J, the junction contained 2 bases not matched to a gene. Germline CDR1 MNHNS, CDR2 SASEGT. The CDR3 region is CASSEAGGVYEQYF. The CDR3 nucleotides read TGTGCCAGCAGTGAAGCGGGGGGGGTCTACGAGCAGTACTTC.

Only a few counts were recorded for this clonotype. The CDR3 DNA follows: TGCAGTGCTAGAGATCGCGAGTATGAGCAGTTCTTC. Its protein is CSARDREYEQFF. The chain links TRBV20-1 to TRBJ2-1; no clear D gene. V lost 0 bases and J lost 8, with 8 bases in between. The CDR3 contains 12 residues. The germline V gene encodes CDR1 DFQATT and CDR2 SNEGSKA (reference sequence).

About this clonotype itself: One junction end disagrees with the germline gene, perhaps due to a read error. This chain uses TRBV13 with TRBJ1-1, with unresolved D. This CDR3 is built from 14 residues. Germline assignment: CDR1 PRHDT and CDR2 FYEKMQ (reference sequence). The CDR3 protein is CASSLVSNAAEAFF. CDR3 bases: TGCGCCAGCAGCCTAGTTAGTAACGCCGCTGAAGCTTTCTTT.

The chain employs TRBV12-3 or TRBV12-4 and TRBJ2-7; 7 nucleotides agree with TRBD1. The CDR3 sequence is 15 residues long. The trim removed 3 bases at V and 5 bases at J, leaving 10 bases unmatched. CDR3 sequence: CASSFATGVRHEQYF. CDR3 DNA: TGTGCCAGCAGTTTTGCAACAGGGGTGAGGCACGAGCAGTACTTC.

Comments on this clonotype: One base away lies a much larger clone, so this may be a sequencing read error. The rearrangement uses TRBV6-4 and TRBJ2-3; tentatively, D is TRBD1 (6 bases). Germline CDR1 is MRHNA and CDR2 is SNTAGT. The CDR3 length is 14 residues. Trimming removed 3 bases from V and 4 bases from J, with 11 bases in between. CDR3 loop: CASSERTAADTQYF. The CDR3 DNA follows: TGTGCCAGCAGTGAGCGGACAGCGGCAGATACGCAGTATTTT.

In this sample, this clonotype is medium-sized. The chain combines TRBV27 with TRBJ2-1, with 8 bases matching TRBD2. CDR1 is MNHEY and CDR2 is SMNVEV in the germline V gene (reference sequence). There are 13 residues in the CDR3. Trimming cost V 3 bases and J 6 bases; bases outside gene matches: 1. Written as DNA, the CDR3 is TGTGCCAGCAGTTTGGCGGGGGGCAATGAGCAGTTCTTC. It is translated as CASSLAGGNEQFF.

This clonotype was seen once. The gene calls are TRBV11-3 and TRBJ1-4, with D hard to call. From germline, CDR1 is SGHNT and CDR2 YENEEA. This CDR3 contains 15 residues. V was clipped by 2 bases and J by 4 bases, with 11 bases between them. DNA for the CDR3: TGTGCCAGCAGCTTAATGGTCGGGAATAATGAAAAACTGTTTTTT. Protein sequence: CASSLMVGNNEKLFF. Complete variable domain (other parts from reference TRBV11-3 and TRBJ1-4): EAGVVQSPRYKIIEKKQPVAFWCNPISGHNTLYWYLQNLGQGPELLIRYENEEAVDDSQLPKDRFSAERLKGVDSTLKIQPAELGDSAVYLCASSLMVGNNEKLFFGSGTQLSVL.

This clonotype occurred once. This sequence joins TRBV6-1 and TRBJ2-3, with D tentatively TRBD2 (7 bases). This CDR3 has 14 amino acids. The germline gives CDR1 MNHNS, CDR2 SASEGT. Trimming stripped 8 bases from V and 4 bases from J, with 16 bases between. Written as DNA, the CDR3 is TGTGCCAGCCGGGAGGAGGGGGAATCAGATACGCAGTATTTT. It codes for CASREEGESDTQYF.

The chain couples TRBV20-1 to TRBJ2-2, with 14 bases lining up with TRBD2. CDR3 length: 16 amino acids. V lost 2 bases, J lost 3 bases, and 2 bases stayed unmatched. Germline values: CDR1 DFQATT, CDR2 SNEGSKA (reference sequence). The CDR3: CSARSGLAGDTGELFF. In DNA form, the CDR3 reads TGCAGTGCTAGATCGGGACTAGCGGGGGACACCGGGGAGCTGTTTTTT.

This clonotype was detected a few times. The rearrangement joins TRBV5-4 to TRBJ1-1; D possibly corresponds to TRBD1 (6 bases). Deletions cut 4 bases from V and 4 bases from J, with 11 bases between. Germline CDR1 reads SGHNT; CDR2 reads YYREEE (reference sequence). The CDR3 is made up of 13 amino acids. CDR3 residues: CASSPEGGTEAFF. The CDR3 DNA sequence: TGTGCCAGCAGCCCGGAAGGGGGCACTGAAGCTTTCTTT.